The sequence of this T cell receptor beta chain was determined in a study of T cell changes during pregnancy in multiple sclerosis. Clones were read by immunoSEQ multiplex PCR, and TCRdb kept only the in-frame ones, dropping some. The sample has 64,000 or so clones, about 90% seen once; the top ten hold about 2.5%. V lost 0 bases to trimming and J lost 3 bases, with 12 bases between them. The CDR3 is 15 amino acids. Per germline, CDR1 MNHEY and CDR2 SMNVEV (reference sequence). This clone was seen just once. The sequences come from peripheral blood, collected in the first trimester of pregnancy. This sequence joins TRBV27 and TRBJ2-7; D is perhaps TRBD1 (6 bases). The TCR originated in a female donor with multiple sclerosis, enrolled in a pregnancy study. The CDR3, as DNA: TGTGCCAGCAGTTTATCGGGGGCAGGGTTCTACGAGCAGTACTTC. It specifies CASSLSGAGFYEQYF.